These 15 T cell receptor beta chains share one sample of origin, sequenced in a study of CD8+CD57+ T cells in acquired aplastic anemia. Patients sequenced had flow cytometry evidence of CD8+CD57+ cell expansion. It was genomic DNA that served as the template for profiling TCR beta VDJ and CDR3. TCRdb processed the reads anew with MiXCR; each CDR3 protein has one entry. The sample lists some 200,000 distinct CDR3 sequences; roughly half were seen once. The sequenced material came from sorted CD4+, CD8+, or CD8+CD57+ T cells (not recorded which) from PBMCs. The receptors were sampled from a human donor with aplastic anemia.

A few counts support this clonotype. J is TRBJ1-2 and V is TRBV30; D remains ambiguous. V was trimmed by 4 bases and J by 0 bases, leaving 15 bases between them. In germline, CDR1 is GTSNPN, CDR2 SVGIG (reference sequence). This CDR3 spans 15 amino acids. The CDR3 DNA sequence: TGTGCCTGGAAAGGGCAGTCATTAGCTAACTATGGCTACACCTTC. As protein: CAWKGQSLANYGYTF.

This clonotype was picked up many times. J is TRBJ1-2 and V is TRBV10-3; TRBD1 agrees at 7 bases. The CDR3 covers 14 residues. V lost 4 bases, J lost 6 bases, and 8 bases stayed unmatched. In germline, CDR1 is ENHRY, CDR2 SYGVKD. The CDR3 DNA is TGTGCCATCAGTGGGACACAGGGGAGCGATGGCTACACCTTC. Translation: CAISGTQGSDGYTF.

The CDR3 loop reads CSASPGETQYF. The CDR3 nucleotides read TGCAGTGCTAGTCCTGGGGAGACCCAGTACTTC. The chain links TRBV20-1 to TRBJ2-5; no clear D. From germline, CDR1 is DFQATT and CDR2 SNEGSKA (reference sequence). V was pared by 3 bases and J by 5 bases, with 7 bases between. The CDR3 sequence is 11 residues long.

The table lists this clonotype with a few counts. The CDR3 spells CASTGMGSNQPQHF. The CDR3 region has the DNA TGTGCCAGCACAGGGATGGGAAGCAATCAGCCCCAGCATTTT. The chain links TRBV2 to TRBJ1-5, with D possibly being TRBD1 (5 bases). The germline CDR1 and CDR2 sequences are SNHLY and FYNNEI. V was shortened by 7 bases and J by 1 base, with 11 bases between the two germline ends. The CDR3 is 14 amino acids.

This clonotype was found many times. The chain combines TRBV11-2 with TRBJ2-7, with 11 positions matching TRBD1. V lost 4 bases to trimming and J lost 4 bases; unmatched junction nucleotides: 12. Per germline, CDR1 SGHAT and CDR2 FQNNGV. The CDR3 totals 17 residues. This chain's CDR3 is CASSSSFFGQGAYEQYF. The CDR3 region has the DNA TGTGCCAGCAGCTCCTCCTTTTTCGGACAGGGGGCATACGAGCAGTACTTC. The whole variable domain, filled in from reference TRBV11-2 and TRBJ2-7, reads EAGVAQSPRYKIIEKRQSVAFWCNPISGHATLYWYQQILGQGPKLLIQFQNNGVVDDSQLPKDRFSAERLKGVDSTLKIQPAKLEDSAVYLCASSSSFFGQGAYEQYFGPGTRLTVT.

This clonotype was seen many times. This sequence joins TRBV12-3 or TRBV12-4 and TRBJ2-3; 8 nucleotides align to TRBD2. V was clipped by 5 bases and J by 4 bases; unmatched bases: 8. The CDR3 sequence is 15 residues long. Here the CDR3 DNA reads TGTGCCAGCAGTCGATCCGGGACTAGTGCAGATACGCAGTATTTT. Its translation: CASSRSGTSADTQYF.

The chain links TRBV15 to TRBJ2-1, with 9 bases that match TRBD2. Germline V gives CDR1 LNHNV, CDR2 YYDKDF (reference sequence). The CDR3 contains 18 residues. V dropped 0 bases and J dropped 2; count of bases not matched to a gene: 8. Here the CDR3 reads CATSRDGGLAYTYNEQFF. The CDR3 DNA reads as TGTGCCACCAGCAGAGATGGGGGACTAGCCTACACCTACAATGAGCAGTTCTTC.

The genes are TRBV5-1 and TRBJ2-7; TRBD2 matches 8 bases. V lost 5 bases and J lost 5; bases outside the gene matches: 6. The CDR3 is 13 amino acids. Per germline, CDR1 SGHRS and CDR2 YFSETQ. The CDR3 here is CASRAKGLDEQYF. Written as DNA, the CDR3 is TGCGCCAGCAGGGCTAAGGGACTAGACGAGCAGTACTTC.

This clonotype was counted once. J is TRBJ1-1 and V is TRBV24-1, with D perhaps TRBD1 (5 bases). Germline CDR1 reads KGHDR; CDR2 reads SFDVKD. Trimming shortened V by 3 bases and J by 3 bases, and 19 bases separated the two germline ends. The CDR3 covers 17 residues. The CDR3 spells CATSDERGRVRDTEAFF. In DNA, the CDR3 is TGTGCCACCAGTGATGAAAGGGGACGAGTACGGGACACTGAAGCTTTCTTT.

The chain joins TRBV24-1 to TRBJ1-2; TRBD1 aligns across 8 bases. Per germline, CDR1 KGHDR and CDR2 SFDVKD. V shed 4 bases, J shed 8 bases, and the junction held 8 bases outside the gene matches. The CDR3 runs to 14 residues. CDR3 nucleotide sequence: TGTGCCACCAGTGACCCCGGGACAGGACACGGCTACACCTTC. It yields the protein CATSDPGTGHGYTF.

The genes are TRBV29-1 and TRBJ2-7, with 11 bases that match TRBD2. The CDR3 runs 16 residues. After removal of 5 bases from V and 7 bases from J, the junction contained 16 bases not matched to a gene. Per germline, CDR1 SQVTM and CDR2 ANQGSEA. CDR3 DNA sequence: TGCAGCGTTCCAAGCCCCGGGACTAGCGGACCCTCGGAGCAGTACTTC. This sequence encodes CSVPSPGTSGPSEQYF.

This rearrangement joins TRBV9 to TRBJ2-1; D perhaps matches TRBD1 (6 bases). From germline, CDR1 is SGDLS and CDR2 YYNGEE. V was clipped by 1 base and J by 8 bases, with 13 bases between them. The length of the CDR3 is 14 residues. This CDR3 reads CASSVTGNSHEQFF. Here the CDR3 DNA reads TGTGCCAGCAGCGTAACAGGGAATTCCCATGAGCAGTTCTTC.

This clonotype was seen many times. CDR3 sequence reads: CATSDPNTNTEAFF. CDR3 nucleotide sequence: TGTGCCACCAGTGACCCGAATACGAACACTGAAGCTTTCTTT. The chain has TRBV24-1 and TRBJ1-1, with D uncertain. With 4 bases removed from V and 1 base from J, the gap between germline ends came to 9 bases. The CDR3 runs 14 residues. Germline lookup yields CDR1 KGHDR and CDR2 SFDVKD.

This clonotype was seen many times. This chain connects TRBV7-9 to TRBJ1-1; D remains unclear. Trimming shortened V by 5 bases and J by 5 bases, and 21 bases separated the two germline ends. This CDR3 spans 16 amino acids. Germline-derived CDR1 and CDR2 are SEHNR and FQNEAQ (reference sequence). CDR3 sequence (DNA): TGTGCCAGCAGCCCTGGGTGGGTGGCGTCAGATACTGAAGCTTTCTTT. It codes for CASSPGWVASDTEAFF.

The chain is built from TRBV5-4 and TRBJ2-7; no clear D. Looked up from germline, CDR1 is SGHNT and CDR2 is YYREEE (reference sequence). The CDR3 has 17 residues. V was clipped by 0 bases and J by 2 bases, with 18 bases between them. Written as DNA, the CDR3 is TGTGCCAGCAGCTTGGAGGGCGATGGGGTCTTTGCCTACGAGCAGTACTTC. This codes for CASSLEGDGVFAYEQYF.